Shown below are 29 T cell receptor beta chains from a single sample sequenced in a study of regulatory T cells in long-lasting Graves disease. The sample's time point: persistent/refractory GD, antithyroid drugs over 5 years with positive TRAb. Scientists built the TCR library using RNA that was extracted from PBMCs. The authors built TCR beta libraries using iRepertoire HTBI primers and Arm-PCR of CDR3 regions. From the multiplex PCR reads, TCRdb called clonotypes with MiXCR, one entry per CDR3 protein. Among about 470,000 distinct CDR3 sequences listed, less than 25% were seen once. Sequenced here: peripheral blood mononuclear cells (PBMCs), sampled when the disease was refractory, from a patient treated with antithyroid drugs. The receptor set was obtained from a female donor with Graves disease.

This clonotype was seen ten or more times. V gene TRBV27 combines with J gene TRBJ2-7, with a weak D call TRBD2 (5 bases). The CDR3 covers 14 residues. CDR1 is MNHEY, CDR2 SMNVEV, per germline (reference sequence). Trimming shortened V by 1 base and J by 5 bases, and 12 bases separated the two germline ends. The CDR3 nucleotides are TGTGCCAGCAGTTTATTTTCTAGCATCGACGAGCAGTACTTC. Encoded protein: CASSLFSSIDEQYF.

The chain is built from TRBV27 and TRBJ1-1; possible D gene TRBD1, 5 bases. V lost 1 base and J lost 1, with 10 bases in between. CDR1 is MNHEY, CDR2 SMNVEV, per germline (reference sequence). The CDR3 sequence is 15 residues long. The CDR3 bases are TGTGCCAGCAGTTTATATGGGACCGGGAACACTGAAGCTTTCTTT. This gives the protein CASSLYGTGNTEAFF.

This chain links TRBV20-1 with TRBJ2-6; no firm D call. The CDR3 is made up of 12 amino acids. Germline CDR1 DFQATT, CDR2 SNEGSKA (reference sequence). Trimming stripped 7 bases from V and 0 bases from J, with 4 bases between. CDR3 in DNA: TGCAGTGGCAGCTCTGGGGCCAACGTCCTGACTTTC. Protein: CSGSSGANVLTF.

This clonotype was observed at least ten times. This rearrangement joins TRBV29-1 to TRBJ1-4; TRBD1 might be the D (5 bases). The V end lost 6 bases, the J end lost 11 bases, and 19 bases lay between the germline ends. This CDR3 has 13 amino acids. Germline CDR1 SQVTM, CDR2 ANQGSEA. The CDR3 nucleotides are TGCAGCGTATGGTCCGGGACGCACGGGAAACTGTTTTTT. Its protein product is CSVWSGTHGKLFF. The variable domain in full, completed from reference TRBV29-1 and TRBJ1-4, reads SAVISQKPSRDICQRGTSLTIQCQVDSQVTMMFWYRQQPGQSLTLIATANQGSEATYESGFVIDKFPISRPNLTFSTLTVSNMSPEDSSIYLCSVWSGTHGKLFFGSGTQLSVL.

With respect to this clonotype: A far larger clone lies a single base away; this is likely a read error. The chain links TRBV6-2 or TRBV6-3 to TRBJ2-2, with 15 positions matching TRBD2. The CDR3 runs 18 residues. Germline loops: CDR1 MNHEY, CDR2 SVGEGT. DNA for the CDR3: TGTGCCAGCAGTTCAGGACTAGCGGGAGGGCCGGGAACCGGGGGGCTGTTTTTT. It codes for CASSSGLAGGPGTGGLFF.

Here the CDR3 DNA reads TGCAGCGTTGAAGACGGCTCGTCGGAGACCCAGTACTTC. Encoded protein: CSVEDGSSETQYF. The genes are TRBV29-1 and TRBJ2-4; D is ambiguous. The DNA end is more similar to TRBJ2-5, so the J call may be wrong. CDR3 size: 13 residues. CDR1 SQVTM and CDR2 ANQGSEA come from the germline V gene.

In this sample, this clonotype turned up a few times. The V gene is TRBV5-1, the J gene TRBJ1-1, with D unclear. With 4 bases removed from V and 5 bases from J, the gap between germline ends came to 9 bases. The CDR3 extends over 12 amino acids. Germline-derived CDR1 and CDR2 are SGHRS and YFSETQ. The CDR3 region has the DNA TGCGCCAGCAGCGAACCAGAGACTGAAGCTTTCTTT. Protein product: CASSEPETEAFF. The full variable domain, rest sourced from reference TRBV5-1 and TRBJ1-1, is KAGVTQTPRYLIKTRGQQVTLSCSPISGHRSVSWYQQTPGQGLQFLFEYFSETQRNKGNFPGRFSGRQFSNSRSEMNVSTLELGDSALYLCASSEPETEAFFGQGTRLTVV.

CDR3 sequence (DNA): TGCGCCAGCAGCCCACCGGGACGGACGAACACTGAAGCTTTCTTT. Residues: CASSPPGRTNTEAFF. The chain has TRBV4-1 and TRBJ1-1; a weak D match, TRBD1 (5 bases). Germline assignment: CDR1 MGHRA and CDR2 YSYEKL. Trimming took 4 bases from V and 1 from J, leaving 13 bases between them. The CDR3 totals 15 residues.

V gene TRBV28 combines with J gene TRBJ1-5; D may be TRBD1 (5 bases). The CDR3 consists of 18 residues. Between the trimmed V and J ends, which lost 5 bases and 4 bases, there was a span of 24 bases. Looked up from germline, CDR1 is MDHEN and CDR2 is SYDVKM. CDR3 sequence reads: CASSPPPGPVKKNQPQHF. CDR3 in DNA: TGTGCCAGCAGTCCTCCTCCGGGACCGGTGAAGAAGAATCAGCCCCAGCATTTT.

This clonotype has a count of ten or more. The V and J genes are TRBV28 and TRBJ1-5; the D gene is possibly TRBD1 (6 bases). V was trimmed by 6 bases and J by 5 bases, leaving 20 bases between them. CDR3 length: 16 amino acids. CDR1 is MDHEN, CDR2 SYDVKM, per germline. CDR3 amino acids: CASSHRGGALHQPQHF. As DNA, the CDR3 is TGTGCCAGCAGCCACCGGGGGGGGGCTCTGCATCAGCCCCAGCATTTT.

This clonotype appeared many times. The chain links TRBV28 to TRBJ1-6, with 9 bases fitting TRBD1. The germline CDR1 and CDR2 sequences are MDHEN and SYDVKM. The CDR3 sequence is 16 residues long. The J segment lost 7 bases and the V segment lost 4 bases, leaving 8 bases of the junction unmatched. The CDR3: CASSSSGQGKNSPLHF. CDR3 sequence (DNA): TGTGCCAGCAGTTCCTCAGGACAGGGGAAGAATTCACCCCTCCACTTT.

The table lists this clonotype with many counts. The chain links TRBV5-1 to TRBJ1-1; 11 nucleotides align to TRBD1. The CDR3 is 15 amino acids. From germline, CDR1 is SGHRS and CDR2 YFSETQ. The ends lost 0 bases at V and 7 bases at J; junction bases unmatched: 5. CDR3 DNA: TGCGCCAGCAGCTTGGCCCGGACAGGGGGCCGTGAAGCTTTCTTT. Protein product: CASSLARTGGREAFF.

This rearrangement joins TRBV5-1 to TRBJ2-1, with 8 bases fitting TRBD2. Germline lookup yields CDR1 SGHRS and CDR2 YFSETQ. The CDR3 totals 12 residues. V dropped 2 bases and J dropped 10; count of bases not matched to a gene: 2. CDR3 DNA sequence: TGCGCCAGCAGCTTACGACTAGCGGAGCAGTTCTTC. Translated: CASSLRLAEQFF.

The rearrangement uses TRBV6-1 and TRBJ1-1, with D possibly being TRBD1 (5 bases). Germline CDR1 reads MNHNS; CDR2 reads SASEGT. The CDR3 loop spans 12 amino acids. V was trimmed by 4 bases and J by 6 bases, leaving 9 bases between them. Written as DNA, the CDR3 is TGTGCCAGCAGTGGGGGGGGACCTGAAGCTTTCTTT. Translating it yields CASSGGGPEAFF.

This clonotype was seen at least ten times. The chain carries TRBV6-5 and TRBJ2-5, with TRBD2 matching over 7 bases. Germline V gene data show CDR1 as MNHEY and CDR2 as SVGAGI. The CDR3 runs to 17 residues. V dropped 2 bases and J dropped 6; count of bases not matched to a gene: 15. CDR3 coding DNA: TGTGCCAGCAGTTACACTATGAGCGGGATCTATCCCAAGACCCAGTACTTC. Protein sequence: CASSYTMSGIYPKTQYF.

This clonotype has just a few counts. J is TRBJ2-7 and V is TRBV19; 10 bases fit TRBD2. Germline V gene data show CDR1 as LNHDA and CDR2 as SQIVND (reference sequence). V lost 4 bases to trimming and J lost 2 bases; unmatched junction nucleotides: 2. The CDR3 covers 14 residues. The CDR3 reads CASSTSGRAYEQYF. The DNA of the CDR3 is TGTGCCAGTAGTACTAGCGGGAGAGCCTACGAGCAGTACTTC.

The rearrangement links TRBV6-2 or TRBV6-3 to TRBJ2-7; 7 nucleotides match TRBD2. CDR1 is MNHEY and CDR2 is SVGEGT in the germline V gene. With 4 bases clipped from V and 7 bases from J, the junction kept 4 bases outside the gene matches. The CDR3 has 12 residues. CDR3 protein: CASSFPSGEQYF. CDR3 coding DNA: TGTGCCAGCAGTTTCCCTAGCGGAGAGCAGTACTTC.

This clonotype was picked up many times. The rearrangement links TRBV3-1 to TRBJ2-7; D is ambiguous. Germline V CDR1 and CDR2: LGHDT, YNNKEL (reference sequence). V dropped 1 base and J dropped 4 bases, with 14 bases sitting between them. This CDR3 contains 15 residues. The CDR3 reads CASSQAFGGQYEQYF. The CDR3 DNA reads TGTGCCAGCAGCCAAGCGTTCGGCGGTCAGTACGAGCAGTACTTC.

This clonotype was counted a few times. V gene TRBV13 combines with J gene TRBJ2-7; 8 nucleotides align to TRBD2. CDR1 and CDR2 (germline): PRHDT, FYEKMQ (reference sequence). V shed 8 bases and J 3 bases; nucleotides not matched to a gene: 12. The length of the CDR3 is 15 residues. The CDR3 coding sequence is TGTGCCAGCTCCGACGGGAGGGCCAGTTACTACGAGCAGTACTTC. Translation: CASSDGRASYYEQYF.

Regarding this clonotype: Being one base from a much bigger clone, this may be a read error. The J gene is TRBJ2-5, the V gene TRBV20-1; D unresolved. This CDR3 has 14 amino acids. Deletions cut 6 bases from V and 1 base from J, with 15 bases between. CDR1 is DFQATT and CDR2 is SNEGSKA in the germline V gene (reference sequence). CDR3 in amino acids: CSAHQVGLQETQYF. The CDR3 nucleotides are TGCAGTGCCCACCAGGTCGGGCTCCAAGAGACCCAGTACTTC.

V usage is TRBV12-3 or TRBV12-4 and J usage is TRBJ1-5; a weak D match, TRBD1 (6 bases). Trimming removed 3 bases at V and 7 bases at J, with 13 bases between. The CDR3 is 14 amino acids. The CDR3 DNA sequence: TGTGCCAGCAGTTTTTCAGGGGCCTCCCAGCCCCAGCATTTT. It codes for CASSFSGASQPQHF.

This clonotype was detected a few times. The rearrangement joins TRBV4-1 to TRBJ1-4; D is undetermined. Germline CDR1 and CDR2: MGHRA and YSYEKL. The CDR3 extends over 13 amino acids. The ends were cut back, 1 base at V and 7 bases at J, with 7 bases in the middle. The CDR3 here is CASSQGLTEKLFF. CDR3 nucleotide sequence: TGCGCCAGCAGCCAAGGACTGACTGAAAAACTGTTTTTT.

This clonotype was seen a handful of times. V gene TRBV3-1 combines with J gene TRBJ2-7; TRBD1 aligns across 8 bases. The germline V gene encodes CDR1 LGHDT and CDR2 YNNKEL (reference sequence). The CDR3 sequence is 11 residues long. The V gene end was trimmed by 5 bases and the J gene end by 9 bases; junction bases not matched to a gene: 3. In DNA, the CDR3 is TGTGCCAGCAGCTCCAGGGGGCGGCAGTACTTC. It specifies CASSSRGRQYF.

This clonotype was counted at least ten times. V and J are TRBV12-3 or TRBV12-4 and TRBJ2-2, with a possible D match to TRBD2 (6 bases). The V end was cut by 7 bases, the J end by 1 base, with 16 bases between. The CDR3 contains 16 residues. The CDR3 DNA reads TGTGCCAGCACTAGTGCGGAGGGGCGGAACACCGGGGAGCTGTTTTTT. It specifies CASTSAEGRNTGELFF.

This clonotype was counted between two and nine times. The chain recombines TRBV11-2 with TRBJ1-3, with D possibly matching TRBD1 (5 bases). The CDR3 has 14 amino acids. The V and J ends lost 2 bases and 2 bases respectively, with 7 bases between them. Germline V lookup: CDR1 SGHAT, CDR2 FQNNGV. CDR3 in DNA: TGTGCCAGCAGCTTATTGGGGCCTGGAAACACCATATATTTT. This sequence encodes CASSLLGPGNTIYF.

The chain combines TRBV13 with TRBJ2-4; 7 nucleotides align to TRBD2. The CDR3 has 15 amino acids. Trimming cost V 5 bases and J 0 bases; bases outside gene matches: 4. Germline V gives CDR1 PRHDT, CDR2 FYEKMQ (reference sequence). The chain's CDR3 is CASSGDYGAKNIQYF. DNA for the CDR3: TGTGCCAGCAGCGGGGACTACGGAGCCAAAAACATTCAGTACTTC.

V gene TRBV4-1 combines with J gene TRBJ2-3; D possibly corresponds to TRBD2 (5 bases). V was trimmed by 5 bases and J by 0 bases, leaving 9 bases between them. The CDR3 sequence is 14 residues long. Germline CDR1 reads MGHRA; CDR2 reads YSYEKL. DNA for the CDR3: TGCGCCAGCAGCGAACTAGGGAGCACAGATACGCAGTATTTT. This translates into CASSELGSTDTQYF.

A few counts support this clonotype. This chain links TRBV29-1 with TRBJ1-1; 7 bases are a match to TRBD1. The germline CDR1 and CDR2 sequences are SQVTM and ANQGSEA. The CDR3 loop spans 15 amino acids. With 2 bases clipped from V and 6 bases from J, the junction kept 12 bases outside the gene matches. The CDR3 protein is CSVETRQGLGSEAFF. DNA for the CDR3: TGCAGCGTTGAAACTCGACAGGGACTAGGGTCTGAAGCTTTCTTT.

This clonotype was seen a few times. This rearrangement joins TRBV10-2 to TRBJ2-7; 9 bases agree with TRBD2. Losses at the gene ends were 3 bases for V and 4 bases for J; bases not matched to a gene: 4. CDR1 and CDR2 (germline): WSHSY, SAAADI. This CDR3 spans 14 amino acids. The CDR3 loop reads CASSDGLAWYEQYF. CDR3 DNA sequence: TGCGCCAGCAGTGACGGACTAGCGTGGTACGAGCAGTACTTC.